This TCR beta chain was recorded in a study of blood T cell repertoires in COVID-19. Study details: Samples came from the United States, Italy and Spain, spanning acute and convalescent COVID-19.

Authors' methods: Using reference gene primer amplification, nucleated cell counts were estimated. Measured with immunoSEQ multiplex PCR; TCRdb has only the in-frame clones, and not every one. V, J and clone size reflect that table, while D and trimming were determined from the DNA. The data hold approximately 330,000 clones, with approximately 86% observed a single time. Study members were between about 18 and 89 years old and lived in around 24 US regions. Sequencing was carried out using PBMCs or T cells enriched from blood (not recorded which). This sequence originates from a woman aged 40 to 49 with acute COVID-19.

CDR3 loop: CASSLLRGGIQYF. Written as DNA, the CDR3 is TGTGCCAGCAGCTTACTAAGGGGAGGCATTCAGTACTTC. The chain combines TRBV5-8 with TRBJ2-4; possible D gene TRBD2, 6 bases. The germline V gene encodes CDR1 SGHTS and CDR2 YDEGEE. The CDR3 runs to 13 residues. Trimming shortened V by 2 bases and J by 9 bases, and 12 bases separated the two germline ends.